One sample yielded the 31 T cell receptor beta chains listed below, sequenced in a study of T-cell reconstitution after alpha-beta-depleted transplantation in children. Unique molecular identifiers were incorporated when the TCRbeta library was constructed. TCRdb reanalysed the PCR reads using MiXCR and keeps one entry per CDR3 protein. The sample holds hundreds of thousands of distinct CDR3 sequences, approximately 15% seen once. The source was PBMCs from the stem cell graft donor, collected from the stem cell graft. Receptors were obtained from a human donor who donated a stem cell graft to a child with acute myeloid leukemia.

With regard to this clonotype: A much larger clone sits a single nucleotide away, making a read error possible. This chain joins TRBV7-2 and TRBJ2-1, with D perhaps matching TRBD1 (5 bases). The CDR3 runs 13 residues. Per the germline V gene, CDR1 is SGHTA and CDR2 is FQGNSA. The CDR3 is CASSLTGHNAQFF. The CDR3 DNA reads TGTGCCAGCAGCTTAACAGGTCACAATGCGCAGTTCTTC.

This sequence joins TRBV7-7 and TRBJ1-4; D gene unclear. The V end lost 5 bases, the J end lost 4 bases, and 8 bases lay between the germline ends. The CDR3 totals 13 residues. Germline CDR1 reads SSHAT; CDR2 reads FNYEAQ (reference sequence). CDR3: CASSPGVNEKLFF. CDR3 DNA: TGTGCCAGCAGCCCCGGGGTTAATGAAAAACTGTTTTTT. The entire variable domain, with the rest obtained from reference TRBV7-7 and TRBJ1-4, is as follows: GAGVSQSPRYKVTKRGQDVTLRCDPISSHATLYWYQQALGQGPEFLTYFNYEAQPDKSGLPSDRFSAERPEGSISTLTIQRTEQRDSAMYRCASSPGVNEKLFFGSGTQLSVL.

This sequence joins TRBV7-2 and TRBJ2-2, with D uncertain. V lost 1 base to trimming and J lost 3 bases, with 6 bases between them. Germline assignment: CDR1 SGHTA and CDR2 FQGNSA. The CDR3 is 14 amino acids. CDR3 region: CASSLGRHTGELFF. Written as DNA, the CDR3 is TGTGCCAGCAGCTTAGGGCGTCACACCGGGGAGCTGTTTTTT.

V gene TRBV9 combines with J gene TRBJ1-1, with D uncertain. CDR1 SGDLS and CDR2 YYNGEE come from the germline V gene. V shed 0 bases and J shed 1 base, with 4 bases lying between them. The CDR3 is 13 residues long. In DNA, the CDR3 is TGTGCCAGCAGCGTAGCCTGGAACACTGAAGCTTTCTTT. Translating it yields CASSVAWNTEAFF.

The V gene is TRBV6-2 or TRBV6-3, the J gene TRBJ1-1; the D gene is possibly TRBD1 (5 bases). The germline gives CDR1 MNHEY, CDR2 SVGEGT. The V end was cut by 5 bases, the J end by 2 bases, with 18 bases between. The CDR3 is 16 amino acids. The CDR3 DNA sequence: TGTGCCAGCAGTCCCGCCGCGTTGGGACCTAACACTGAAGCTTTCTTT. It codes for CASSPAALGPNTEAFF.

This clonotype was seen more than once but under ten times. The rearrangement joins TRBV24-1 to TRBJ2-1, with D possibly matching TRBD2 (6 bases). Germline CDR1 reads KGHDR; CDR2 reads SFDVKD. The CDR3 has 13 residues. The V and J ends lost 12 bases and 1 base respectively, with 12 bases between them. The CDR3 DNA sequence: TGTGCCTCGGGAGACGGATCCTACAATGAGCAGTTCTTC. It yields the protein CASGDGSYNEQFF.

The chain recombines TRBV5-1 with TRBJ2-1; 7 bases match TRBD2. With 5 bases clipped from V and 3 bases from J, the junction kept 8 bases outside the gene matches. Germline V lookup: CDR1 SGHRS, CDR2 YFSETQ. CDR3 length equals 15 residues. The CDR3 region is CASRLLAVNYNEQFF. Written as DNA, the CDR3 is TGCGCCAGCAGACTCCTAGCGGTGAACTACAATGAGCAGTTCTTC.

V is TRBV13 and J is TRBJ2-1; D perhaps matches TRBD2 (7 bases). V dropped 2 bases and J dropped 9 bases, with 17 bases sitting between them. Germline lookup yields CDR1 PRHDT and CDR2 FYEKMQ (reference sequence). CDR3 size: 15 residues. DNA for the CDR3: TGTGCCAGCAGCTTATGGGGGGGGGGCCTCGGTGAGCAGTTCTTC. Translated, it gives CASSLWGGGLGEQFF.

This CDR3 reads CATSDPSRDFANTGELFF. The CDR3 bases are TGTGCCACCAGTGATCCATCCCGGGACTTCGCGAACACCGGGGAGCTGTTTTTT. The genes are TRBV24-1 and TRBJ2-2; a weak D match, TRBD2 (6 bases). V was shortened by 3 bases and J by 0 bases, with 16 bases between the two germline ends. Germline V gives CDR1 KGHDR, CDR2 SFDVKD. This CDR3 has 18 amino acids.

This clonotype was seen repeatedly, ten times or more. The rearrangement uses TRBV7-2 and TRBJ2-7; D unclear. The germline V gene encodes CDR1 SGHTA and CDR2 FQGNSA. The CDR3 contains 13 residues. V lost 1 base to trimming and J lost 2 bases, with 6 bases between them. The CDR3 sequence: CASSLEAAYEQYF. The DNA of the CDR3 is TGTGCCAGCAGCTTAGAGGCAGCCTACGAGCAGTACTTC.

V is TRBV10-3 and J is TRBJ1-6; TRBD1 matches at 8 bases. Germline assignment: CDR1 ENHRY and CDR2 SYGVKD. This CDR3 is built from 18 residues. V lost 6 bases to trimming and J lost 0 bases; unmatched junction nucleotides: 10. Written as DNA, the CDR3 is TGTGCCATCAGCCCCAGGGGGCTAGCCAGCTCCTATAATTCACCCCTCCACTTT. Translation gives CAISPRGLASSYNSPLHF.

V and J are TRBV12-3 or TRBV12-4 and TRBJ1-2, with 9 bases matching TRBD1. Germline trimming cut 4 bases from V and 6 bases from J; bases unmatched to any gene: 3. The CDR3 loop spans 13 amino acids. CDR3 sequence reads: CASSWDREDGYTF. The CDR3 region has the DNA TGTGCCAGCAGTTGGGACAGGGAAGATGGCTACACCTTC.

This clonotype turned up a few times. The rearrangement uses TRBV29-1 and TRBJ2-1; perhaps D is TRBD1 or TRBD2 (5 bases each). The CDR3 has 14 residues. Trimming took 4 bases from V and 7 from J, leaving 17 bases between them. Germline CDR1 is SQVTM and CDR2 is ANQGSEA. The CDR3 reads CSVGSGAGGNEQFF. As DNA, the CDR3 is TGCAGCGTTGGCTCCGGGGCCGGCGGGAATGAGCAGTTCTTC.

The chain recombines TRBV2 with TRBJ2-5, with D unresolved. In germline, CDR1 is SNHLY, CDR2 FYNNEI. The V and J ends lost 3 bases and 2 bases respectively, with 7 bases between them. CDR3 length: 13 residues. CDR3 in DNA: TGTGCCAGCAGTGAGGGAATGCAAGAGACCCAGTACTTC. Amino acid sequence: CASSEGMQETQYF.

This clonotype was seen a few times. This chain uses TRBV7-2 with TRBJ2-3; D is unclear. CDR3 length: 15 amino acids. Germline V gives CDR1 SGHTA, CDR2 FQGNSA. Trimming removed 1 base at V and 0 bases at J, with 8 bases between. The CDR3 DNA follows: TGTGCCAGCAGCTTAGGCCCACTTAGCACAGATACGCAGTATTTT. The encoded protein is CASSLGPLSTDTQYF.

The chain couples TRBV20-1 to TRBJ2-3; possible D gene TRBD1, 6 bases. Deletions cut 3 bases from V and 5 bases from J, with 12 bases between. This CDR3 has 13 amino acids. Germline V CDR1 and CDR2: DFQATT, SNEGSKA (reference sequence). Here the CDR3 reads CSASAPGEDTQYF. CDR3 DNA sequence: TGCAGTGCTAGCGCGCCAGGGGAAGATACGCAGTATTTT.

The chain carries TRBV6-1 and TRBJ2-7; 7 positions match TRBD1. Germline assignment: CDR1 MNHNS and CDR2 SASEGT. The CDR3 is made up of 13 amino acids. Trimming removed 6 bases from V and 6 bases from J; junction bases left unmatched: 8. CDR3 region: CASRATGLGEQYF. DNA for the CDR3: TGTGCCAGCAGGGCGACAGGGCTTGGCGAGCAGTACTTC.

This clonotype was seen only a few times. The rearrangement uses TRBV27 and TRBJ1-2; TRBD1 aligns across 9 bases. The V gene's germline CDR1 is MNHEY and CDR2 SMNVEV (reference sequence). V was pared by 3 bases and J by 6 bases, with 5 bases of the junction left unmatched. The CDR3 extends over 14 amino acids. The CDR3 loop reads CASSFSQGADGYTF. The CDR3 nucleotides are TGTGCCAGCAGTTTTTCACAGGGGGCGGATGGCTACACCTTC.

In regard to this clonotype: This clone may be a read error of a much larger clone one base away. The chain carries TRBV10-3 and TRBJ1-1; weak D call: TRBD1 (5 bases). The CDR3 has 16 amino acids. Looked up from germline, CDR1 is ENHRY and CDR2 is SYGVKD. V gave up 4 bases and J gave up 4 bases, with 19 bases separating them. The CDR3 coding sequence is TGTGCCATCAGTGGGACTCCTCATGGGGCTGGCACTGAAGCTTTCTTT. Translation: CAISGTPHGAGTEAFF.

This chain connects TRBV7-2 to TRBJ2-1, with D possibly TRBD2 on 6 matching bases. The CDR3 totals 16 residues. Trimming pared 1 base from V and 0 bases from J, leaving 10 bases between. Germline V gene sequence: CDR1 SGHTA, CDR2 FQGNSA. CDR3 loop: CASSLVAGLSYNEQFF. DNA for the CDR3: TGTGCCAGCAGCTTAGTTGCGGGACTCTCCTACAATGAGCAGTTCTTC.

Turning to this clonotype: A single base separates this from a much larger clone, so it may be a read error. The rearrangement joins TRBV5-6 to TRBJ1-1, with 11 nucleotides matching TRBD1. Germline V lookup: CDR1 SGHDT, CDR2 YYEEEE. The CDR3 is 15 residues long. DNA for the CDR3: TGTGCCAGCAGCTGGGACAGGGGGATTAACACTGAAGCTTTGTTT. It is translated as CASSWDRGINTEALF.

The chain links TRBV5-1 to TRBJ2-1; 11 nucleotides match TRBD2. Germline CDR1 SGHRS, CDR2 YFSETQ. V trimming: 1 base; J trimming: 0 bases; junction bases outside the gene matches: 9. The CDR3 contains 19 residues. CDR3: CASSLTLAGGRSSYNEQFF. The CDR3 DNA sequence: TGCGCCAGCAGCTTGACCCTAGCGGGGGGCCGGAGCTCCTACAATGAGCAGTTCTTC.

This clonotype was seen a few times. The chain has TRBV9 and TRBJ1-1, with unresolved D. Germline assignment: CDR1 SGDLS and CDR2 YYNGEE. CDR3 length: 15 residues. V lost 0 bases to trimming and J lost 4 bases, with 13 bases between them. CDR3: CASSVGAGGSTEAFF. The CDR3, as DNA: TGTGCCAGCAGCGTAGGGGCAGGCGGAAGCACTGAAGCTTTCTTT.

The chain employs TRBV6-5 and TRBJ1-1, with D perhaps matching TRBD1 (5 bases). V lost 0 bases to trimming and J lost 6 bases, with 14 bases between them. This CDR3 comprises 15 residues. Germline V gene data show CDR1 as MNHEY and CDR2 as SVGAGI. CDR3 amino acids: CASSYSNRGSAEAFF. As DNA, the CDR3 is TGTGCCAGCAGTTACTCGAATAGGGGATCGGCTGAAGCTTTCTTT.

CDR3 protein: CASSSILAGVSTDTQYF. The CDR3 nucleotides are TGCGCCAGCAGCTCCATACTAGCGGGGGTAAGCACAGATACGCAGTATTTT. This chain uses TRBV5-1 with TRBJ2-3; 11 bases are shared with TRBD2. CDR1 is SGHRS, CDR2 YFSETQ, per germline. The CDR3 is 17 residues long. V was clipped by 3 bases and J by 0 bases; unmatched bases: 6.

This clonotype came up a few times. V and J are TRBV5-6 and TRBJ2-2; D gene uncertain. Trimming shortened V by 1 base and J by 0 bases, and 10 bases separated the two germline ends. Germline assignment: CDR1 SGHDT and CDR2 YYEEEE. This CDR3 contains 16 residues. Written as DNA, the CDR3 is TGTGCCAGCAGCTTGAGGGAAAACCCGAACACCGGGGAGCTGTTTTTT. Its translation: CASSLRENPNTGELFF.

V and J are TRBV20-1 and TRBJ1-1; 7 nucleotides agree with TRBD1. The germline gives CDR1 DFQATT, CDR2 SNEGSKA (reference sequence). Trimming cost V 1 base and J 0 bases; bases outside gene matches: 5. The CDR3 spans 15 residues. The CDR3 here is CSARGDSFLNTEAFF. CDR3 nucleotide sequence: TGCAGTGCTAGAGGGGACAGCTTTTTGAACACTGAAGCTTTCTTT.

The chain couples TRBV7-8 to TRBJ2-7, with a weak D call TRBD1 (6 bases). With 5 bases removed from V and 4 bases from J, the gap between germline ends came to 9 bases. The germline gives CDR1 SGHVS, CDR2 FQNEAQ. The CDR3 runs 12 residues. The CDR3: CASSIRGYEQYF. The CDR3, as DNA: TGTGCCAGCAGCATCAGGGGTTACGAGCAGTACTTC.

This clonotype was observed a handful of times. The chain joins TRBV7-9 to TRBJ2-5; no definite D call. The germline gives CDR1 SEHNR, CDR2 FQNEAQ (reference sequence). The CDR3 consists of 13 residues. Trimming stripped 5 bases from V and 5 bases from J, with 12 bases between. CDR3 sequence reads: CASSPEGLETQYF. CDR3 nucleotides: TGTGCCAGCAGCCCAGAAGGGTTGGAGACCCAGTACTTC.

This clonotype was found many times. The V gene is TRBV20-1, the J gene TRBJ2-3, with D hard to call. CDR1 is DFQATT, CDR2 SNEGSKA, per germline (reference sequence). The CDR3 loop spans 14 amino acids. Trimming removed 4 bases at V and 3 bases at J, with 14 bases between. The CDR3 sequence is CSAKGPIGTDTQYF. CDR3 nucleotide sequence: TGCAGTGCTAAGGGCCCAATAGGAACAGATACGCAGTATTTT.

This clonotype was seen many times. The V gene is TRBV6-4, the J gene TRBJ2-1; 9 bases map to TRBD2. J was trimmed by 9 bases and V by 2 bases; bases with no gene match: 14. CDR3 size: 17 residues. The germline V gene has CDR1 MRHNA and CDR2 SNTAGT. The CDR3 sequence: CASSDKKASGGIGEQFF. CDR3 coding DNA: TGTGCCAGCAGTGACAAAAAGGCCAGCGGGGGGATTGGTGAGCAGTTCTTC.